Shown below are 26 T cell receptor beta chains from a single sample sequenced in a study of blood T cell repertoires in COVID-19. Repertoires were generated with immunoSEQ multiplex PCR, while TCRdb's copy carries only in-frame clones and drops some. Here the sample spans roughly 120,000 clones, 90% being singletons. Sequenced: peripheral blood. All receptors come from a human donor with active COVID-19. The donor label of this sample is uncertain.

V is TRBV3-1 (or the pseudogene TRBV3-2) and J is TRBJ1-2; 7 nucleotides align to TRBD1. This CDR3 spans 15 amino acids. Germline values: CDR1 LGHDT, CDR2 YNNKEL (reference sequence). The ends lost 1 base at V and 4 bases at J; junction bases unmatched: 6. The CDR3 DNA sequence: TGTGCCAGCAGCCAAGCACAGGGGAGATCCTATGGCTACACCTTC. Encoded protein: CASSQAQGRSYGYTF.

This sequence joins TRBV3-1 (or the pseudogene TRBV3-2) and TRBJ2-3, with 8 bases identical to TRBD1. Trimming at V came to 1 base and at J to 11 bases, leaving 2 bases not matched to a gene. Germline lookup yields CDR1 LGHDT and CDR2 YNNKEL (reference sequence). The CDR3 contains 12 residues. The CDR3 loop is CASSQAGGRQYF. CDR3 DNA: TGTGCCAGCAGCCAAGCAGGGGGCAGGCAGTATTTT.

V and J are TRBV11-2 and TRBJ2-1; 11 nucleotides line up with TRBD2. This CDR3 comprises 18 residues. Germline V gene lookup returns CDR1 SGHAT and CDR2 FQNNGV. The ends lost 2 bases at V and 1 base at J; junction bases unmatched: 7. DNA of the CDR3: TGTGCCAGCAGCTTACGTCTAGCGGGGGGCCTGTCCTACAATGAGCAGTTCTTC. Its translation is CASSLRLAGGLSYNEQFF.

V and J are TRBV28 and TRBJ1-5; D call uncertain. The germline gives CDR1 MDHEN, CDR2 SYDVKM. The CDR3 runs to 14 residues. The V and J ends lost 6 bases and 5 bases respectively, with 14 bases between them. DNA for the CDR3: TGTGCCAGCAGACGAACTTACGAAGATCAGCCCCAGCATTTT. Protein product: CASRRTYEDQPQHF.

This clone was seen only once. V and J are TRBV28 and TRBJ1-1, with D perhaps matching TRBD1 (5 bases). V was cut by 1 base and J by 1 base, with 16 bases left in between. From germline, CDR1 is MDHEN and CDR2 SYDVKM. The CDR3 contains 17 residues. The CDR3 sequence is CASSLSGIGGENTEAFF. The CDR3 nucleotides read TGTGCCAGCAGTTTATCAGGGATCGGCGGGGAGAACACTGAAGCTTTCTTT.

The CDR3 is CASSSILRGAGELFF. DNA of the CDR3: TGTGCCAGCAGCTCCATCCTGCGGGGGGCCGGGGAGCTGTTTTTT. The chain couples TRBV7-2 to TRBJ2-2, with TRBD2 identical over 8 bases. The CDR3 totals 15 residues. Germline CDR1 and CDR2: SGHTA and FQGNSA. The V gene end was trimmed by 4 bases and the J gene end by 6 bases; junction bases not matched to a gene: 7.

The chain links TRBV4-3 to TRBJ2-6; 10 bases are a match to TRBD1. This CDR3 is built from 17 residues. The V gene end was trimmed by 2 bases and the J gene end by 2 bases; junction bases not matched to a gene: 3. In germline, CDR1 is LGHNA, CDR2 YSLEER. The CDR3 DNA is TGCGCCAGCAGCCAACGGGACAGGGGCGCTGGGGCCAACGTCCTGACTTTC. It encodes CASSQRDRGAGANVLTF.

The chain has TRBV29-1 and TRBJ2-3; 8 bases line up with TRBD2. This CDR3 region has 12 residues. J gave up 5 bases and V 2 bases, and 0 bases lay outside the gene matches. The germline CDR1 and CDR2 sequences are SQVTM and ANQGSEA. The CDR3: CSVETSGDTQYF. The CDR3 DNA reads TGCAGCGTTGAAACTAGCGGAGATACGCAGTATTTT.

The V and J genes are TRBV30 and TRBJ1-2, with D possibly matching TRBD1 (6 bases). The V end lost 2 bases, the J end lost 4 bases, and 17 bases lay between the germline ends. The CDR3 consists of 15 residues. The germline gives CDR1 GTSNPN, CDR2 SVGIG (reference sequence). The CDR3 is CAWSLQGQHAYGYTF. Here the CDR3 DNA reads TGTGCCTGGAGTTTACAGGGACAACATGCCTATGGCTACACCTTC.

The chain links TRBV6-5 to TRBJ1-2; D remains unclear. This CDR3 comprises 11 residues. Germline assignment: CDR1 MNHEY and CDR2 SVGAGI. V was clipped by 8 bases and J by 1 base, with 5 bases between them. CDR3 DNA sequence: TGTGCCAGCGCCGGTAACTATGGCTACACCTTC. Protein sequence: CASAGNYGYTF.

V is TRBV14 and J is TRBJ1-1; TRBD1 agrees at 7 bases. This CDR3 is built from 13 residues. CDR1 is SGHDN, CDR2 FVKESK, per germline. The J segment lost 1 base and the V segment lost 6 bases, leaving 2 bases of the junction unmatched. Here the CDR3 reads CASRWDRNTEAFF. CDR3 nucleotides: TGTGCCAGCAGATGGGACAGGAACACTGAAGCTTTCTTT.

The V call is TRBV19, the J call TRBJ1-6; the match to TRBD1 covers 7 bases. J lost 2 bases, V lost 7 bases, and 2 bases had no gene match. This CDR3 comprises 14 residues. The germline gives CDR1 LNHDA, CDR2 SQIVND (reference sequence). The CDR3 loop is CASTGTAYNSPLHF. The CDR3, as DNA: TGTGCCAGTACTGGGACAGCCTATAATTCACCCCTCCACTTT. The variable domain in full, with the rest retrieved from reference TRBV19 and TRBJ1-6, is DGGITQSPKYLFRKEGQNVTLSCEQNLNHDAMYWYRQDPGQGLRLIYYSQIVNDFQKGDIAEGYSVSREKKESFPLTVTSAQKNPTAFYLCASTGTAYNSPLHFGNGTRLTVT.

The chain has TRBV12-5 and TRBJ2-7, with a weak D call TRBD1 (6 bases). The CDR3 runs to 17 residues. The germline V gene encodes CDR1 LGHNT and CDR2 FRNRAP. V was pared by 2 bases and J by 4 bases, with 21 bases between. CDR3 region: CASGLMRGGQGLYEQYF. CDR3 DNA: TGTGCTAGTGGTTTGATGCGTGGTGGGCAGGGGTTATACGAGCAGTACTTC.

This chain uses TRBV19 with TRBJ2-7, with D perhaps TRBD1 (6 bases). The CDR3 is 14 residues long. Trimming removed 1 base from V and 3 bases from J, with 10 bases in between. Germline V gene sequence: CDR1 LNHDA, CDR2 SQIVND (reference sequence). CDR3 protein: CASSIGTGHYEQYF. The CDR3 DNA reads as TGTGCCAGTAGTATAGGAACAGGGCACTACGAGCAGTACTTC.

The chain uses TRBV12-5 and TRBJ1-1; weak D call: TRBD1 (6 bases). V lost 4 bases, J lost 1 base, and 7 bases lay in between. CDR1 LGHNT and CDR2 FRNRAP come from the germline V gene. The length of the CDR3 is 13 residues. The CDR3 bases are TGTGCTAGTGGTTCACAGGGGAACACTGAAGCTTTCTTT. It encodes CASGSQGNTEAFF. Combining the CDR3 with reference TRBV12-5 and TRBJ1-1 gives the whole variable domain DARVTQTPRHKVTEMGQEVTMRCQPILGHNTVFWYRQTMMQGLELLAYFRNRAPLDDSGMPKDRFSAEMPDATLATLKIQPSEPRDSAVYFCASGSQGNTEAFFGQGTRLTVV.

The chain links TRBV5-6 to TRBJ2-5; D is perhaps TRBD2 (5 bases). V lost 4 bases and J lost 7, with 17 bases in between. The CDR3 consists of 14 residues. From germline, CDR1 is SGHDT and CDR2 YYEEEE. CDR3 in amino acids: CASSRTGSWGTQYF. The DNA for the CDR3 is TGTGCCAGCAGCCGCACGGGGTCCTGGGGGACCCAGTACTTC.

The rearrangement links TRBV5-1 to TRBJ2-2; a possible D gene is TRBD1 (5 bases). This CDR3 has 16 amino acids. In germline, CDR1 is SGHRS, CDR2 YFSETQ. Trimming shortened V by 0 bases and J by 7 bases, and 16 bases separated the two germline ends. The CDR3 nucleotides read TGCGCCAGCAGCTTGGAAGGGGTCGTGGTCGTCGGGGAGCTGTTTTTT. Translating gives CASSLEGVVVVGELFF. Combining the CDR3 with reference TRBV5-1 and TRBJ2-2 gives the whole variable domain KAGVTQTPRYLIKTRGQQVTLSCSPISGHRSVSWYQQTPGQGLQFLFEYFSETQRNKGNFPGRFSGRQFSNSRSEMNVSTLELGDSALYLCASSLEGVVVVGELFFGEGSRLTVL.

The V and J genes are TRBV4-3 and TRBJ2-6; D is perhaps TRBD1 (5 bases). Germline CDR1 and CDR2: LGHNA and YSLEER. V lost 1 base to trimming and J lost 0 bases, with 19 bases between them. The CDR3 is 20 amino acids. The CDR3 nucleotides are TGCGCCAGCAGCCAAGTAGGGGCTAGGGGTTATTACTCTGGGGCCAACGTCCTGACTTTC. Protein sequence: CASSQVGARGYYSGANVLTF.

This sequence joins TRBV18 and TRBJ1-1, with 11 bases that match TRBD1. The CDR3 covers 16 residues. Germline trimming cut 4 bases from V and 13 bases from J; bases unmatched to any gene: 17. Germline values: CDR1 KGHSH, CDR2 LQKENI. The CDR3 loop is CASSRIPGTGGTDVFF. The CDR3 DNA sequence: TGTGCCAGCTCACGAATACCGGGGACAGGGGGGACCGATGTTTTCTTT. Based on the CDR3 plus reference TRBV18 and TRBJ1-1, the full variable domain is NAGVMQNPRHLVRRRGQEARLRCSPMKGHSHVYWYRQLPEEGLKFMVYLQKENIIDESGMPKERFSAEFPKEGPSILRIQQVVRGDSAAYFCASSRIPGTGGTDVFFGQGTRLTVV.

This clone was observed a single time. DNA for the CDR3: TGTGCCAGCAGCGTAAGGGCTAGCGGGCCCGGCGAGCAGTACTTC. Translation gives CASSVRASGPGEQYF. The chain uses TRBV9 and TRBJ2-7, with 8 bases lining up with TRBD2. Unmatched junction bases numbered 9, after V lost 1 base and J lost 6 bases. This CDR3 has 15 amino acids. Germline V gives CDR1 SGDLS, CDR2 YYNGEE.

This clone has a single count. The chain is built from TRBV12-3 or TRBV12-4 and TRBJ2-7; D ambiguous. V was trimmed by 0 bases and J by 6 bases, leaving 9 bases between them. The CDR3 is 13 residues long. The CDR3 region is CASSLALLGEQYF. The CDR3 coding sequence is TGTGCCAGCAGTTTAGCACTCCTTGGCGAGCAGTACTTC.

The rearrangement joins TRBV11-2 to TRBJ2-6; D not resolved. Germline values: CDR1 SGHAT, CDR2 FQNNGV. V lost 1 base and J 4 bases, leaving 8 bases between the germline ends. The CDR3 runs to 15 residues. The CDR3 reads CASSLGSLGANVLTF. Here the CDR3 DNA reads TGTGCCAGCAGCTTAGGAAGCCTGGGGGCCAACGTCCTGACTTTC.

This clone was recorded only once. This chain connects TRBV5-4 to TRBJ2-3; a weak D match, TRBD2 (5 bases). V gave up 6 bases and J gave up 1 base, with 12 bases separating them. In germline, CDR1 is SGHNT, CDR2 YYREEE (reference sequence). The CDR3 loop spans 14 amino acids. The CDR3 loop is CASTSRRGTDTQYF. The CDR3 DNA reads TGTGCCAGCACCTCGCGGCGGGGCACAGATACGCAGTATTTT.

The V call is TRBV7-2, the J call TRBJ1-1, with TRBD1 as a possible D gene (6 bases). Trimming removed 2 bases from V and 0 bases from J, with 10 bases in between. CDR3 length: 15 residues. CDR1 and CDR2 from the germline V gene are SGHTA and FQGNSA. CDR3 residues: CASSLSYRVNTEAFF. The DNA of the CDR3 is TGTGCCAGCAGCTTAAGTTACAGGGTGAACACTGAAGCTTTCTTT.

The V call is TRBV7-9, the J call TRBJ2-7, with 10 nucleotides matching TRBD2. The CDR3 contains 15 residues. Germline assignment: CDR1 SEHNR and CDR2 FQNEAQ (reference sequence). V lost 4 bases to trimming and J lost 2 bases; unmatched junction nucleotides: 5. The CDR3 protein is CASSSIAGGPYEQYF. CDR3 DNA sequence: TGTGCCAGCAGCTCTATAGCGGGGGGACCCTACGAGCAGTACTTC.

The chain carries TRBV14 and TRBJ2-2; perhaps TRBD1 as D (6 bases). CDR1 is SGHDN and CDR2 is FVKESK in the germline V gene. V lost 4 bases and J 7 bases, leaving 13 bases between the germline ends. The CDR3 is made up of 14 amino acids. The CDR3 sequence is CASSLQQGNGELFF. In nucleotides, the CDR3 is TGTGCCAGCAGCCTCCAACAGGGAAACGGGGAGCTGTTTTTT.